The rows below give T cell receptor beta chains drawn from one sample of a study of blood T cell repertoires in COVID-19. Clones were sequenced by immunoSEQ multiplex PCR, and TCRdb holds only the in-frame ones, with some missing. The sample records 150,000 to 200,000 clones, about 84% being singletons. Sequenced material: PBMCs or T cells enriched from blood (not recorded which). The receptors derive from a middle-aged man who had recovered from COVID-19. CDR3s include the opening cysteine and the closing phenylalanine or tryptophan. A D gene is named only where the DNA matches it firmly. The listing skips clone size in some rows; elsewhere it reads once, few, many or a size class.

clone_size d_call j_call v_call cdr3_aa cdr3_nt
few . TRBJ1-2 TRBV18 CASSPPASGQYGYTF TGTGCCAGCTCACCACCGGCCTCCGGACAGTATGGCTACACCTTC
. . TRBJ1-1 TRBV6-6 CASSLSGGNTEAFF TGTGCCAGCAGTTTGTCGGGGGGGAACACTGAAGCTTTCTTT
. TRBD1 TRBJ1-1 TRBV30 CAWSVWVRGPTEAFF TGTGCCTGGAGTGTATGGGTCAGGGGGCCCACTGAAGCTTTCTTT
. . TRBJ1-6 TRBV5-1 CASSLGPGDNSPLHF TGCGCCAGCAGCTTGGGGCCAGGTGATAATTCACCCCTCCACTTT
. . TRBJ1-6 TRBV7-8 CASSHQGRNSPLHF TGTGCCAGCAGCCACCAGGGTAGAAATTCACCCCTCCACTTT
. . TRBJ2-7 TRBV11-3 CASSTGPPGFEQYF TGTGCCAGCAGCACCGGACCGCCGGGGTTCGAGCAGTACTTC
. TRBD1 TRBJ1-1 TRBV29-1 CSVATGVNTEAFF TGCAGCGTTGCGACAGGGGTGAACACTGAAGCTTTCTTT
. . TRBJ1-6 TRBV19 CASCWDKNSPLHF TGTGCCAGTTGTTGGGACAAGAATTCACCCCTCCACTTT
. . TRBJ1-2 TRBV4-3 CASSQDGTKSYAYTF TGCGCCAGCAGCCAAGACGGCACTAAATCCTATGCCTACACCTTC
. . TRBJ1-1 TRBV6-5 CASRASGDLNTEAFF TGTGCCAGCAGAGCTTCAGGGGATCTGAACACTGAAGCTTTCTTT
. . TRBJ1-2 TRBV12-3/TRBV12-4 CASKRGEIGYTF TGTGCCAGCAAACGGGGGGAAATAGGCTACACCTTC
. TRBD2 TRBJ2-7 TRBV4-2 CASSQGGGGVYEQYF TGTGCCAGCAGCCAAGGAGGCGGGGGGGTATACGAGCAGTACTTC
. TRBD2 TRBJ2-1 TRBV6-2/TRBV6-3 CASSYSWRGGHNEQFF TGTGCCAGCAGTTACTCGTGGCGGGGGGGCCACAATGAGCAGTTCTTC
. . TRBJ2-5 TRBV27 CASSFRVAETQYF TGTGCCAGCAGTTTTAGGGTAGCGGAGACCCAGTACTTC
. . TRBJ2-6 TRBV4-3 CASSPDISWDLAGANVLTF TGCGCCAGCAGCCCGGATATATCGTGGGACTTGGCTGGGGCCAACGTCCTGACTTTC
. TRBD2 TRBJ2-7 TRBV4-2 CASSQGQSGGAHEQYF TGTGCCAGCAGCCAAGGTCAGAGCGGGGGGGCCCACGAGCAGTACTTC
. . TRBJ1-1 TRBV7-8 CASSVQFMNTEAFF TGTGCCAGCAGCGTCCAGTTCATGAACACTGAAGCTTTCTTT
. . TRBJ2-7 TRBV6-1 CASSEVGGEQYF TGTGCCAGCAGTGAAGTAGGGGGCGAGCAGTACTTC
. TRBD1 TRBJ2-7 TRBV28 CASRAHGQASYEQYF TGTGCCAGCAGGGCGCATGGACAGGCCTCTTACGAGCAGTACTTC
. TRBD2 TRBJ2-3 TRBV7-8 CASSPLGRGGADTQYF TGTGCCAGCAGCCCTCTGGGGCGGGGGGGCGCAGATACGCAGTATTTT
. . TRBJ2-7 TRBV4-2 CASSQAGYEQYF TGTGCCAGCAGCCAGGCAGGGTACGAGCAGTACTTC
. . TRBJ2-2 TRBV11-3 CASSLGGNTGELFF TGTGCCAGCAGCTTGGGGGGGAACACCGGGGAGCTGTTTTTT
. . TRBJ1-2 TRBV4-2 CASSSTGGIGDYGYTF TGTGCCAGCAGCAGTACCGGGGGGATCGGCGACTATGGCTACACCTTC
. . TRBJ1-4 TRBV5-1 CASSTGRGFATNEKLFF TGCGCCAGCAGCACCGGACGGGGATTTGCAACTAATGAAAAACTGTTTTTT
. . TRBJ1-4 TRBV29-1 CSVEWQGNEKLFF TGCAGCGTTGAATGGCAGGGGAATGAAAAACTGTTTTTT
. TRBD1 TRBJ1-1 TRBV7-2 CASSLVAAGGNTEAFF TGTGCCAGCAGCTTAGTGGCGGCAGGGGGGAACACTGAAGCTTTCTTT
. TRBD2 TRBJ2-5 TRBV2 CASSAYSGGRETQYF TGTGCCAGCAGTGCATATAGCGGGGGGAGGGAGACCCAGTACTTC
. . TRBJ2-3 TRBV19 CASSIAAGALTDTQYF TGTGCCAGTAGTATAGCGGCGGGGGCCCTCACAGATACGCAGTATTTT
. . TRBJ2-2 TRBV4-1 CATRGGGPNTGKLFF TGCGCCACCAGAGGGGGGGGGCCGAACACCGGGAAGCTGTTTTTT
. . TRBJ1-3 TRBV7-2 CASSPSAGNTIYF TGTGCCAGCAGTCCTAGCGCTGGAAACACCATATATTTT
few TRBD2 TRBJ2-7 TRBV5-6 CASSSRLAGGYEQYF TGTGCCAGCAGCTCCAGACTAGCGGGGGGGTACGAGCAGTACTTC
. . TRBJ1-4 TRBV4-3 CASSQVAWGGDEKLFF TGCGCCAGCAGCCAAGTAGCTTGGGGAGGGGATGAAAAACTGTTTTTT
. . TRBJ1-6 TRBV9 CASSVGQGNSPLHF TGTGCCAGCAGCGTAGGTCAGGGAAATTCACCCCTCCACTTT
. TRBD1 TRBJ1-1 TRBV19 CASSRQGRNTEAFF TGTGCCAGTAGTCGACAGGGGAGGAACACTGAAGCTTTCTTT
. TRBD2 TRBJ2-1 TRBV9 CASSPQRGGIGEQFF TGTGCCAGCAGCCCCCAGCGGGGGGGCATTGGTGAGCAGTTCTTC
. . TRBJ2-1 TRBV6-2/TRBV6-3 CASSLSWPDSYNEQFF TGTGCCAGCAGTCTCTCATGGCCCGATTCCTACAATGAGCAGTTCTTC
. . TRBJ1-6 TRBV27 CASSLSGLRQANNSPLHF TGTGCCAGCAGTTTATCCGGGCTAAGACAGGCTAATAATTCACCCCTCCACTTT